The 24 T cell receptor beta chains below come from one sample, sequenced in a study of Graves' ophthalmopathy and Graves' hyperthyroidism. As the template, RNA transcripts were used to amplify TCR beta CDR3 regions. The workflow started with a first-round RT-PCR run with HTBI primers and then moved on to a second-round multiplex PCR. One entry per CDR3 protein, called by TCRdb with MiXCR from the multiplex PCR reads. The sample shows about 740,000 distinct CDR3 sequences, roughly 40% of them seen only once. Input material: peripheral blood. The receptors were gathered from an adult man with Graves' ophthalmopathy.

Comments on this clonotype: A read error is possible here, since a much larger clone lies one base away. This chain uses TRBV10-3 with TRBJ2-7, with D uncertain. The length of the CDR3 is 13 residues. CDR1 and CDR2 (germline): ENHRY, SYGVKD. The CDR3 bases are TGTGCCATCAGTGATTGGCGGAACTACGAGCAGCACTTC. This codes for CAISDWRNYEQHF.

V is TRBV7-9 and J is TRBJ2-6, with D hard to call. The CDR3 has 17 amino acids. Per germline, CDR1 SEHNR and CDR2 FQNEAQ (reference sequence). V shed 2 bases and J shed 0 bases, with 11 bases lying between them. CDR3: CASSLLSRYSGANVLTF. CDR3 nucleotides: TGTGCCAGCAGCTTATTGTCCAGATACTCTGGGGCCAACGTCCTGACTTTC.

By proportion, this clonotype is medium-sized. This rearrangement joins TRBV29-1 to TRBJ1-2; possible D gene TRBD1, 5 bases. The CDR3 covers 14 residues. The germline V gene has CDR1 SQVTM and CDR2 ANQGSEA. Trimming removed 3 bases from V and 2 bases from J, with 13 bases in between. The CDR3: CSVDEQGQNYGYTF. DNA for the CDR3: TGCAGCGTTGATGAGCAGGGCCAGAACTATGGCTACACCTTC.

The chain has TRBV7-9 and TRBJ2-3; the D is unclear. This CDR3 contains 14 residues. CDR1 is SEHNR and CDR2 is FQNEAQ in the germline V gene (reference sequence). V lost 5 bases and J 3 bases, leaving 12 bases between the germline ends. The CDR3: CASSHSGKTDTQYF. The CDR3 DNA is TGTGCCAGCAGCCATTCCGGAAAAACAGATACGCAGTATTTT.

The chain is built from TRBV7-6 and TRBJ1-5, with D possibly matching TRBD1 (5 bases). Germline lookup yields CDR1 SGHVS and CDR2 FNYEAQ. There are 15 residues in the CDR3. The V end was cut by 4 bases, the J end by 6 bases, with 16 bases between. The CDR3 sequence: CASSSRAGLGQPQHF. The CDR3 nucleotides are TGTGCCAGCAGCTCCCGAGCGGGGCTCGGTCAGCCCCAGCATTTT.

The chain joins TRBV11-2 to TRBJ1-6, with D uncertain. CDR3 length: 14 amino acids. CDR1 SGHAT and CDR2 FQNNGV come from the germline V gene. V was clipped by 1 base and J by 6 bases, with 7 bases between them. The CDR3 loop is CASSLGVINSPLHF. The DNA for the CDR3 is TGTGCCAGCAGCTTAGGCGTTATTAATTCACCCCTCCACTTT.

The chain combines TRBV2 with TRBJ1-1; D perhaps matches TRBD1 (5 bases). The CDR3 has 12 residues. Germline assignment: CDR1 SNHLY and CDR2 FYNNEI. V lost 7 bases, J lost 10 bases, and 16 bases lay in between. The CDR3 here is CASTMYGGLAFF. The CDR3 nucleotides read TGTGCCAGCACCATGTATGGGGGTCTAGCTTTCTTT. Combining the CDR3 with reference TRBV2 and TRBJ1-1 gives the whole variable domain EPEVTQTPSHQVTQMGQEVILRCVPISNHLYFYWYRQILGQKVEFLVSFYNNEISEKSEIFDDQFSVERPDGSNFTLKIRSTKLEDSAMYFCASTMYGGLAFFGQGTRLTVV.

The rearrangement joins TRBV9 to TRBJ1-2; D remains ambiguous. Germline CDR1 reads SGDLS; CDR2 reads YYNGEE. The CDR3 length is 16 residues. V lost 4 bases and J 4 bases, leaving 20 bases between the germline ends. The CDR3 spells CASSQSPGVASYGYTF. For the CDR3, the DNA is TGTGCCAGCAGCCAGTCCCCCGGGGTGGCTAGCTATGGCTACACCTTC. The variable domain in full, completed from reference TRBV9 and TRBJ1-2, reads DSGVTQTPKHLITATGQRVTLRCSPRSGDLSVYWYQQSLDQGLQFLIQYYNGEERAKGNILERFSAQQFPDLHSELNLSSLELGDSALYFCASSQSPGVASYGYTFGSGTRLTVV.

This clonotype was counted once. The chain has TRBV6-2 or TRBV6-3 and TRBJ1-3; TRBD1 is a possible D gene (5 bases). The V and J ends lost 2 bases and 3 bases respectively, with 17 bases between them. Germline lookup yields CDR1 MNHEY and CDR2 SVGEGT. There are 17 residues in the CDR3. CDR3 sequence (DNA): TGTGCCAGCAGTTACCGGGGCGATTCTCCTCATGGAAACACCATATATTTT. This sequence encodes CASSYRGDSPHGNTIYF.

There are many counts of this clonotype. The chain's CDR3 is CASTPTGKYEKLFF. In DNA form, the CDR3 reads TGTGCCAGTACCCCGACGGGAAAGTACGAAAAACTGTTTTTT. V and J are TRBV19 and TRBJ1-4, with unresolved D. Trimming pared 7 bases from V and 8 bases from J, leaving 17 bases between. The CDR3 totals 14 residues. Germline V gene data show CDR1 as LNHDA and CDR2 as SQIVND (reference sequence).

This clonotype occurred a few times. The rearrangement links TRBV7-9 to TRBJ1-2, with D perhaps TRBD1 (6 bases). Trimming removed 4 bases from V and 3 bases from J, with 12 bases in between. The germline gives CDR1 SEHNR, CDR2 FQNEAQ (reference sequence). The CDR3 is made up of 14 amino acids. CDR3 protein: CASSSSRGDYGYTF. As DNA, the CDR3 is TGTGCCAGCAGCTCCTCCAGGGGAGACTATGGCTACACCTTC. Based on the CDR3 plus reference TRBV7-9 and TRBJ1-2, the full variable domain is DTGVSQNPRHKITKRGQNVTFRCDPISEHNRLYWYRQTLGQGPEFLTYFQNEAQLEKSRLLSDRFSAERPKGSFSTLEIQRTEQGDSAMYLCASSSSRGDYGYTFGSGTRLTVV.

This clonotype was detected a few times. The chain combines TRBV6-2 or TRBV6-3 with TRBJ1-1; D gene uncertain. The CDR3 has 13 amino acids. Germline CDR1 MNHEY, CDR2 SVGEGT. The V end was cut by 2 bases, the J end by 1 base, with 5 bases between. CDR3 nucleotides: TGTGCCAGCAGTTACACTAAGAACACTGAAGCTTTCTTT. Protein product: CASSYTKNTEAFF.

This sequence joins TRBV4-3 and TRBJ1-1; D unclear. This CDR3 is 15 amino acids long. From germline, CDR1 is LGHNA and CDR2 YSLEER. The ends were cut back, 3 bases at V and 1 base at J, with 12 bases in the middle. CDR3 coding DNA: TGCGCCAGCAGCCAGTTGGCCTTTGAGAACACTGAAGCTTTCTTT. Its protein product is CASSQLAFENTEAFF.

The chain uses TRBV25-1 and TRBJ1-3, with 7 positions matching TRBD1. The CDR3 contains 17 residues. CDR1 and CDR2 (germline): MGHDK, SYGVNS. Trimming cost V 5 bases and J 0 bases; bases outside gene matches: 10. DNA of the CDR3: TGTGCCAGCAGTCGAGTAAGACGGACAGGCTCTGGAAACACCATATATTTT. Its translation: CASSRVRRTGSGNTIYF.

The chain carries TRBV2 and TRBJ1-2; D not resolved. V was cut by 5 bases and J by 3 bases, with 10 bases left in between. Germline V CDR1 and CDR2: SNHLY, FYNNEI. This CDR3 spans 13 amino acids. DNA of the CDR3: TGTGCCAGCAGTCAAGGGAAGTACTATGGCTACACCTTC. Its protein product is CASSQGKYYGYTF.

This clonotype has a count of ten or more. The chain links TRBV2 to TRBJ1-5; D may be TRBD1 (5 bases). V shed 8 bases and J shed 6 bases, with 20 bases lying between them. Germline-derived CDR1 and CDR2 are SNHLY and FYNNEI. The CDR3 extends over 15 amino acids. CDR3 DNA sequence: TGTGCCAGCCGGCACGGTCGGGGGATGGGTCAGCCCCAGCATTTT. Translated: CASRHGRGMGQPQHF.

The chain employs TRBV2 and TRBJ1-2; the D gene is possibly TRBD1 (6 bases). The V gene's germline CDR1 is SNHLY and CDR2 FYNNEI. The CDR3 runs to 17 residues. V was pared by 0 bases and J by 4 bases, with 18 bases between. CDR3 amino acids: CASSEARRGGQPYGYTF. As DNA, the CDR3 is TGTGCCAGCAGTGAAGCGCGAAGGGGGGGGCAGCCCTATGGCTACACCTTC.

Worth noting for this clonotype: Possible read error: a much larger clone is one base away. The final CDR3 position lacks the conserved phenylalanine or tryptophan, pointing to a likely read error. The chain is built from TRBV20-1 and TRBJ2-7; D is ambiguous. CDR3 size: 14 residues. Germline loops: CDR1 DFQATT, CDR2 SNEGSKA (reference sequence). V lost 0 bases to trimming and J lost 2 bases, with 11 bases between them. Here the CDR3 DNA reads TGCAGTGCTAGAGATCACGGCGATGCCTACGAGCAGTACTCC. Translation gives CSARDHGDAYEQYS.

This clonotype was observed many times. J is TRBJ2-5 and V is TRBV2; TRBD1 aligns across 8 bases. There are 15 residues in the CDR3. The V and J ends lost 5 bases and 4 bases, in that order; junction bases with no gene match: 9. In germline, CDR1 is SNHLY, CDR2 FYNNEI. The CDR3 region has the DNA TGTGCCAGCAGTAGAACGGACAGGGTGGGAGAGACCCAGTACTTC. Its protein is CASSRTDRVGETQYF.

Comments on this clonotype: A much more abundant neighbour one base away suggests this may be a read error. The CDR3 region has the DNA TGTGCCACCAGTGAGGGACAGGGGCTTTCCTACGAGCAGTACTTC. This codes for CATSEGQGLSYEQYF. The genes are TRBV10-2 and TRBJ2-7; TRBD1 agrees at 10 bases. CDR3 length: 15 residues. Germline CDR1 is WSHSY and CDR2 is SAAADI.

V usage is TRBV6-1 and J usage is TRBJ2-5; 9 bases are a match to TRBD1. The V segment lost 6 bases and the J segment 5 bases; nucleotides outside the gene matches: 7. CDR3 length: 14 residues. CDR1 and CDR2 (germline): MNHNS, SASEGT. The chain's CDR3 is CASRPQGADETQYF. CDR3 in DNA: TGTGCCAGCAGGCCACAGGGGGCCGATGAGACCCAGTACTTC.

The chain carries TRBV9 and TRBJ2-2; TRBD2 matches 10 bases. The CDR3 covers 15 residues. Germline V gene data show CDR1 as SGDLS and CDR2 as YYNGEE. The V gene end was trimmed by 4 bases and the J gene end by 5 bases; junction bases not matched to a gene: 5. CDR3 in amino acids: CASSPTSGLTGELFF. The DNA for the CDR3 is TGTGCCAGCAGCCCGACTAGCGGGTTAACCGGGGAGCTGTTTTTT.

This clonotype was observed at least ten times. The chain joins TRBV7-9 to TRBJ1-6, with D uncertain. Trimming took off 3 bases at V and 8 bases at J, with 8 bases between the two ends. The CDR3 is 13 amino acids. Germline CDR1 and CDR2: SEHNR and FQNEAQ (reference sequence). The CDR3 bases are TGTGCCAGCAGCTTGTATAACTATTCACCCCTCCACTTT. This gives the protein CASSLYNYSPLHF.

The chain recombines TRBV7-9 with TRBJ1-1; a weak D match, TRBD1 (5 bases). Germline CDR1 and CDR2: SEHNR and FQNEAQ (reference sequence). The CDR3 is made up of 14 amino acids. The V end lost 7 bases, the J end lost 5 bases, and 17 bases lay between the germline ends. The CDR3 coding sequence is TGTGCCAGCAACCCTACGGGGGATTATACTGAAGCTTTCTTT. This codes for CASNPTGDYTEAFF.